Following are 22 T cell receptor beta chains from one sample sequenced in a study of T cell responses to AZD1222 COVID-19 vaccine. The repertoire was sequenced with immunoSEQ multiplex PCR; TCRdb's copy has only in-frame clones and lacks some. The sample holds 100,000 to 150,000 clones; around 90% are singletons and the top ten take approximately 1.4%. Here the sequenced sample was peripheral blood, taken on day 0 of AZD1222 vaccination. These receptors were collected from an adult in good health.

As DNA, the CDR3 is TGTGCCAGCAGCGTAGGACCGGGACAGGGGGCATCGAACACTGAAGCTTTCTTT. Encoded protein: CASSVGPGQGASNTEAFF. The chain carries TRBV9 and TRBJ1-1, with 12 bases identical to TRBD1. The CDR3 has 18 residues. Losses at the gene ends were 0 bases for V and 1 base for J; bases not matched to a gene: 7. Germline CDR1 and CDR2: SGDLS and YYNGEE.

V gene TRBV7-6 combines with J gene TRBJ2-7, with 8 bases identical to TRBD1. Germline V gene lookup returns CDR1 SGHVS and CDR2 FNYEAQ. This CDR3 has 15 amino acids. With V trimmed by 4 bases and J by 4 bases, 9 bases remained unmatched. The CDR3 region has the DNA TGTGCCAGCAGCTACGACAGGGGACCTTTATACGAGCAGTACTTC. Translation: CASSYDRGPLYEQYF.

This clone has a handful of counts. The chain links TRBV7-2 to TRBJ2-2; no reliable D call. Trimming cost V 3 bases and J 0 bases, with 8 bases left between them. The CDR3 is 15 residues long. Germline V lookup: CDR1 SGHTA, CDR2 FQGNSA. CDR3 bases: TGTGCCAGCAGCTTTAGGAGCACGAACACCGGGGAGCTGTTTTTT. Protein product: CASSFRSTNTGELFF.

The CDR3 region has the DNA TGTGCCAGCAGGGACCCCGGGCCGAAAATCGGGGAGCTGTTTTTT. Residues: CASRDPGPKIGELFF. The rearrangement links TRBV6-5 to TRBJ2-2; D unresolved. Germline-derived CDR1 and CDR2 are MNHEY and SVGAGI. The CDR3 loop spans 15 amino acids. The V end lost 6 bases, the J end lost 7 bases, and 18 bases lay between the germline ends.

This chain links TRBV7-3 with TRBJ2-2, with 7 bases aligning to TRBD2. Germline loops: CDR1 SGHTA, CDR2 FQGTGA. V lost 4 bases, J lost 4 bases, and 9 bases stayed unmatched. The CDR3 sequence is 16 residues long. The DNA of the CDR3 is TGTGCCAGCAGCTCAGTCGCATCTAGCGGCACCGGGGAGCTGTTTTTT. Translating gives CASSSVASSGTGELFF.

This clone was counted once. This sequence joins TRBV20-1 and TRBJ2-1; D might be TRBD2 (6 bases). Germline lookup yields CDR1 DFQATT and CDR2 SNEGSKA (reference sequence). CDR3 length: 18 residues. The V and J ends lost 3 bases and 4 bases respectively, with 25 bases between them. The CDR3 is CSASIRYSGALSYNEQFF. The CDR3 nucleotides read TGCAGTGCTAGTATTCGCTACTCGGGAGCTTTATCGTACAATGAGCAGTTCTTC.

The chain carries TRBV11-2 and TRBJ2-7; TRBD2 is a possible D gene (5 bases). Germline CDR1 and CDR2: SGHAT and FQNNGV. Trimming took off 0 bases at V and 3 bases at J, with 12 bases between the two ends. CDR3 length equals 15 residues. The CDR3 nucleotides read TGTGCCAGCAGCTTAGATTACGGGAATTTCTACGAGCAGTACTTC. Translation gives CASSLDYGNFYEQYF.

The CDR3 sequence is CASSYPGLAGVSSYNEQFF. CDR3 bases: TGTGCCAGCAGTTACCCGGGACTAGCGGGGGTAAGCTCCTACAATGAGCAGTTCTTC. The V call is TRBV6-2 or TRBV6-3, the J call TRBJ2-1; 14 bases match TRBD2. Trimming took 2 bases from V and 0 from J; bases not matched to a gene: 6. Germline CDR1 MNHEY, CDR2 SVGEGT. The CDR3 covers 19 residues.

The chain combines TRBV30 with TRBJ1-3; D unresolved. This CDR3 contains 17 residues. The V gene lost 2 bases and the J gene lost 4 bases, with 21 bases spanning the gap. Per germline, CDR1 GTSNPN and CDR2 SVGIG (reference sequence). CDR3 in DNA: TGTGCCTGGAGTCCCAGTAGGAAGGGTTGGGCAGGAAACACCATATATTTT. It yields the protein CAWSPSRKGWAGNTIYF.

V and J are TRBV20-1 and TRBJ1-1; D unclear. V was shortened by 4 bases and J by 11 bases, with 5 bases between the two germline ends. Germline V gives CDR1 DFQATT, CDR2 SNEGSKA (reference sequence). The CDR3 is 8 amino acids. The CDR3 bases are TGCAGTGCTACGAGGGCTTTCTTT. Translation: CSATRAFF.

This clone was counted a few times. The chain couples TRBV6-5 to TRBJ2-1; 11 bases are shared with TRBD2. Germline values: CDR1 MNHEY, CDR2 SVGAGI. With V trimmed by 5 bases and J by 10 bases, 4 bases remained unmatched. The CDR3 spans 13 residues. CDR3 nucleotides: TGTGCCAGCAGTATGGGACTAGCGGACGAGCAGTTCTTC. It specifies CASSMGLADEQFF.

This rearrangement joins TRBV4-1 to TRBJ2-7; TRBD2 might be the D (6 bases). The CDR3 loop spans 15 amino acids. Germline values: CDR1 MGHRA, CDR2 YSYEKL. V lost 2 bases to trimming and J lost 7 bases, with 18 bases between them. The CDR3 region has the DNA TGCGCCAGCAGCCAATTACTAGACGGGAGAGGGGAGCAGTACTTC. It is translated as CASSQLLDGRGEQYF.

The chain recombines TRBV6-2 or TRBV6-3 with TRBJ1-1; D is perhaps TRBD1 (6 bases). V lost 5 bases to trimming and J lost 1 base, with 11 bases between them. Germline lookup yields CDR1 MNHEY and CDR2 SVGEGT. The CDR3 loop spans 14 amino acids. CDR3 sequence reads: CASSPGHTNTEAFF. The CDR3 coding sequence is TGTGCCAGCAGTCCGGGACACACGAACACTGAAGCTTTCTTT.

The chain carries TRBV6-2 or TRBV6-3 and TRBJ1-1; a weak D match, TRBD1 (6 bases). With 0 bases removed from V and 4 bases from J, the gap between germline ends came to 12 bases. The CDR3 contains 15 residues. CDR1 and CDR2 from the germline V gene are MNHEY and SVGEGT. The CDR3: CASSYSTGRVTEAFF. CDR3 sequence (DNA): TGTGCCAGCAGTTACTCGACAGGTCGGGTCACTGAAGCTTTCTTT.

The rearrangement links TRBV23-1 to TRBJ1-5, with D unresolved. TRBV23-1 is noted as an ORF with a role that remains uncertain. The CDR3 totals 12 residues. V was clipped by 9 bases and J by 2 bases, with 8 bases between them. Written as DNA, the CDR3 is TGCGCCAGGAAAACAGGCAATCAGCCCCAGCATTTT. The encoded protein is CARKTGNQPQHF.

The V call is TRBV7-2, the J call TRBJ2-6; D ambiguous. The CDR3 runs to 15 residues. V was pared by 8 bases and J by 4 bases, with 15 bases between. Germline CDR1 and CDR2: SGHTA and FQGNSA. CDR3 DNA: TGTGCCAGCCAGAAGGGTACGGGCGGGGCCAACGTCCTGACTTTC. Amino acid sequence: CASQKGTGGANVLTF.

The chain has TRBV5-1 and TRBJ2-3; D gene ambiguous. The CDR3 length is 16 residues. Trimming left V 0 bases short and J 4 bases short, with 15 bases between. Looked up from germline, CDR1 is SGHRS and CDR2 is YFSETQ. CDR3 residues: CASSLGNSRRADTQYF. The CDR3 nucleotides read TGCGCCAGCAGCTTGGGGAACTCCCGAAGGGCAGATACGCAGTATTTT.

The V and J genes are TRBV5-1 and TRBJ1-2, with 7 bases lining up with TRBD1. Trimming at V came to 5 bases and at J to 5 bases, leaving 12 bases not matched to a gene. The CDR3 contains 15 residues. Germline V CDR1 and CDR2: SGHRS, YFSETQ. CDR3 sequence (DNA): TGCGCCAGCAGGGAAAGGGGACAGACTTCATATGGCTACACCTTC. Amino acids: CASRERGQTSYGYTF.

The V call is TRBV7-2, the J call TRBJ1-2, with D maybe TRBD1 (6 bases). CDR3 length equals 14 residues. Germline CDR1 and CDR2: SGHTA and FQGNSA. V gave up 6 bases and J gave up 4 bases, with 15 bases separating them. The CDR3 sequence: CASRRGDILYGYTF. The CDR3, as DNA: TGTGCCAGCAGACGGGGGGACATTCTCTATGGCTACACCTTC.

The chain couples TRBV5-1 to TRBJ1-2; no definite D call. Germline assignment: CDR1 SGHRS and CDR2 YFSETQ. Trimming took 2 bases from V and 2 from J, leaving 10 bases between them. CDR3 size: 14 residues. CDR3 loop: CASSLLEGNYGYTF. The DNA of the CDR3 is TGCGCCAGCAGCTTACTTGAAGGGAACTATGGCTACACCTTC.

Notes on this clone: A junction boundary mismatches the germline segment, possibly from a read error. The chain uses TRBV7-2 and TRBJ1-2; D is perhaps TRBD1 (5 bases). Germline values: CDR1 SGHTA, CDR2 FQGNSA. This CDR3 has 11 amino acids. The CDR3: CAISLQDIQVF. The DNA for the CDR3 is TGTGCCATCTCTCTCCAGGACATTCAAGTATTC.

This clone was seen a few times. CDR3 DNA: TGTGCCAGCAGGGACAGTCATTCACCCCTCCACTTT. Its translation: CASRDSHSPLHF. The genes are TRBV19 and TRBJ1-6, with 7 bases matching TRBD1. This CDR3 is built from 12 residues. Germline V gene sequence: CDR1 LNHDA, CDR2 SQIVND (reference sequence). V shed 9 bases, J shed 8 bases, and the junction held 4 bases outside the gene matches.